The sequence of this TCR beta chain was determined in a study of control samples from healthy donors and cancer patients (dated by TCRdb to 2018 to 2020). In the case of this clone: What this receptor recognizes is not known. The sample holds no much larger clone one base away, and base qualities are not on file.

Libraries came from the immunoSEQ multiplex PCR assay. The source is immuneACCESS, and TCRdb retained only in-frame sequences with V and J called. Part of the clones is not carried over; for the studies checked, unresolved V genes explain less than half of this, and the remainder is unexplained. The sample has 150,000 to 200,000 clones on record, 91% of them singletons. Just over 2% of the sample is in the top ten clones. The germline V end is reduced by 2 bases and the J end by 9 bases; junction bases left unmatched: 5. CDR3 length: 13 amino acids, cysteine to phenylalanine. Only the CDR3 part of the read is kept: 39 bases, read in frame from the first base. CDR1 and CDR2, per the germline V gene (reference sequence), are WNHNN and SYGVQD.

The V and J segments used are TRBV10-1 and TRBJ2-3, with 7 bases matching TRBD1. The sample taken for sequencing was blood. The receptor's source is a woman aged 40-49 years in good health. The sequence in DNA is TGCGCCAGCAGTGAGAGGACAGGCGTGACGCAGTATTTT. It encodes CASSERTGVTQYF.